Below are 27 T cell receptor beta chains sequenced from a single sample in a study of T cell responses to AZD1222 COVID-19 vaccine. The repertoire was sequenced with immunoSEQ multiplex PCR; TCRdb's copy has only in-frame clones and lacks some. The sample holds over 100,000 clones, 70% to 90% seen once. Specimen: peripheral blood, collected 28 days after the second AZD1222 dose. All receptors come from an adult who received the AZD1222 COVID-19 vaccine.

This chain links TRBV7-6 with TRBJ2-1; 8 positions agree with TRBD1. The CDR3 length is 13 residues. Germline lookup yields CDR1 SGHVS and CDR2 FNYEAQ. The trim removed 6 bases at V and 3 bases at J, leaving 1 base unmatched. Here the CDR3 DNA reads TGTGCCAGCAGGGACAGGGACTACAATGAGCAGTTCTTC. This codes for CASRDRDYNEQFF.

This clone was detected only once. The genes are TRBV28 and TRBJ1-6; D gene unclear. Trimming removed 1 base from V and 6 bases from J, with 7 bases in between. CDR1 and CDR2 from the germline V gene are MDHEN and SYDVKM. This CDR3 has 14 residues. CDR3 amino acids: CASSLSGINSPLHF. Written as DNA, the CDR3 is TGTGCCAGCAGTTTATCAGGCATTAATTCACCCCTCCACTTT.

The chain employs TRBV7-9 and TRBJ1-6; a weak D match, TRBD1 (5 bases). CDR1 is SEHNR, CDR2 FQNEAQ, per germline (reference sequence). V was pared by 1 base and J by 9 bases, with 16 bases between. The CDR3 totals 16 residues. CDR3 nucleotides: TGTGCCAGCAGCTTAGGGACATGGGAAAAGCGTTCACCCCTCCACTTT. It translates to CASSLGTWEKRSPLHF.

The chain couples TRBV3-1 (or the pseudogene TRBV3-2) to TRBJ2-3; 12 bases fit TRBD2. Germline assignment: CDR1 LGHDT and CDR2 YNNKEL (reference sequence). CDR3 length: 22 residues. V shed 0 bases and J 1 base; nucleotides not matched to a gene: 17. The CDR3, as DNA: TGTGCCAGCAGCCAAGAGCTATATACTCTGACTAGCGGGAGAGGGGGCACAGATACGCAGTATTTT. Translation: CASSQELYTLTSGRGGTDTQYF.

This clone was counted once. The chain joins TRBV7-9 to TRBJ1-2, with TRBD1 matching over 8 bases. Trimming cost V 6 bases and J 4 bases; bases outside gene matches: 7. The CDR3 spans 14 residues. From germline, CDR1 is SEHNR and CDR2 FQNEAQ (reference sequence). In DNA, the CDR3 is TGTGCCAGCAGACCCGGACAGGGCCCCTATGGCTACACCTTC. Its translation is CASRPGQGPYGYTF.

V gene TRBV15 combines with J gene TRBJ1-3, with D unclear. CDR3 length: 14 residues. Trimming pared 9 bases from V and 3 bases from J, leaving 15 bases between. From germline, CDR1 is LNHNV and CDR2 YYDKDF (reference sequence). CDR3 amino acids: CATTRNGFGNTIYF. The CDR3 DNA is TGTGCCACAACAAGGAACGGATTTGGAAACACCATATATTTT.

V gene TRBV18 combines with J gene TRBJ1-3; D gene uncertain. Deletions cut 5 bases from V and 0 bases from J, with 11 bases between. The CDR3 has 15 amino acids. Looked up from germline, CDR1 is KGHSH and CDR2 is LQKENI. The CDR3 sequence: CASSTSRSSGNTIYF. For the CDR3, the DNA is TGTGCCAGCTCAACGTCCCGCAGCTCTGGAAACACCATATATTTT. Combining the CDR3 with reference TRBV18 and TRBJ1-3 gives the whole variable domain NAGVMQNPRHLVRRRGQEARLRCSPMKGHSHVYWYRQLPEEGLKFMVYLQKENIIDESGMPKERFSAEFPKEGPSILRIQQVVRGDSAAYFCASSTSRSSGNTIYFGEGSWLTVV.

DNA for the CDR3: TGTGCCAGCCAGGACCGGGTCAATCAGCCCCAGCATTTT. Its protein product is CASQDRVNQPQHF. The chain carries TRBV25-1 and TRBJ1-5; no reliable D call. The V end lost 8 bases, the J end lost 3 bases, and 11 bases lay between the germline ends. This CDR3 has 13 amino acids. CDR1 is MGHDK and CDR2 is SYGVNS in the germline V gene. Looking up the rest from reference TRBV25-1 and TRBJ1-5 gives the full variable domain: EADIYQTPRYLVIGTGKKITLECSQTMGHDKMYWYQQDPGMELHLIHYSYGVNSTEKGDLSSESTVSRIRTEHFPLTLESARPSHTSQYLCASQDRVNQPQHFGDGTRLSIL.

The rearrangement uses TRBV7-3 and TRBJ2-2; TRBD2 aligns across 14 bases. There are 17 residues in the CDR3. CDR1 and CDR2 from the germline V gene are SGHTA and FQGTGA. Trimming removed 5 bases from V and 2 bases from J; junction bases left unmatched: 4. The CDR3 nucleotides are TGTGCCAGCAGCGGACTAGCGGGGGGCCTAAACACCGGGGAGCTGTTTTTT. Translating it yields CASSGLAGGLNTGELFF. The full variable domain, its missing parts supplied by reference TRBV7-3 and TRBJ2-2, is GAGVSQTPSNKVTEKGKYVELRCDPISGHTALYWYRQSLGQGPEFLIYFQGTGAADDSGLPNDRFFAVRPEGSVSTLKIQRTERGDSAVYLCASSGLAGGLNTGELFFGEGSRLTVL.

The chain joins TRBV6-6 to TRBJ1-3; 7 bases align to TRBD1. The V gene's germline CDR1 is MNHNY and CDR2 SVGAGI (reference sequence). The CDR3 sequence is 14 residues long. J lost 0 bases, V lost 8 bases, and 4 bases had no gene match. CDR3 loop: CASEGTASGNTIYF. CDR3 DNA: TGTGCCAGCGAGGGGACAGCCTCTGGAAACACCATATATTTT.

The gene calls are TRBV19 and TRBJ1-5; D gene unclear. The V gene lost 3 bases and the J gene lost 0 bases, with 9 bases spanning the gap. The germline CDR1 and CDR2 sequences are LNHDA and SQIVND (reference sequence). The CDR3 has 15 amino acids. The DNA for the CDR3 is TGTGCCAGTAGTATTCGGGTTTATAGCAATCAGCCCCAGCATTTT. Protein product: CASSIRVYSNQPQHF.

The chain employs TRBV5-1 and TRBJ2-2, with 9 nucleotides matching TRBD1. Germline lookup yields CDR1 SGHRS and CDR2 YFSETQ. CDR3 length equals 15 residues. After removal of 3 bases from V and 7 bases from J, the junction contained 7 bases not matched to a gene. The CDR3 region has the DNA TGCGCCAGCAGCTCCGGACAGGGGTCGAGCGGGGAGCTGTTTTTT. Translation gives CASSSGQGSSGELFF.

J is TRBJ1-2 and V is TRBV9; D possibly corresponds to TRBD1 (5 bases). Germline-derived CDR1 and CDR2 are SGDLS and YYNGEE. V lost 3 bases, J lost 4 bases, and 31 bases lay in between. The CDR3 has 20 amino acids. The chain's CDR3 is CASSEPLDSTTRKGPYGYTF. As DNA, the CDR3 is TGTGCCAGCAGCGAGCCCCTTGACAGCACCACCCGTAAGGGGCCCTATGGCTACACCTTC.

This clone has just one count. This chain links TRBV6-5 with TRBJ1-2; D might be TRBD1 (6 bases). CDR3 length: 14 residues. The germline V and J ends were trimmed by 7 bases and 4 bases, with 16 bases remaining between them. Looked up from germline, CDR1 is MNHEY and CDR2 is SVGAGI. The CDR3 sequence is CASKGQGQGYGYTF. Here the CDR3 DNA reads TGTGCCAGCAAGGGGCAGGGGCAAGGCTATGGCTACACCTTC.

DNA of the CDR3: TGTGCCAGCAGCTTGGCCGGGGACCTCTCGCCCGATACGCAGTATTTT. Translation: CASSLAGDLSPDTQYF. The chain employs TRBV5-4 and TRBJ2-3; tentatively, D is TRBD1 or TRBD2 (5 bases each). The CDR3 spans 16 residues. V lost 0 bases, J lost 6 bases, and 17 bases lay in between. The germline V gene encodes CDR1 SGHNT and CDR2 YYREEE (reference sequence).

This chain uses TRBV2 with TRBJ1-6; D gene uncertain. The CDR3 is 12 residues long. V was trimmed by 4 bases and J by 10 bases, leaving 8 bases between them. CDR1 is SNHLY and CDR2 is FYNNEI in the germline V gene. The CDR3 is CASSAPGSPLHF. CDR3 coding DNA: TGTGCCAGCAGTGCGCCAGGATCACCCCTCCACTTT. The whole variable domain, filled in from reference TRBV2 and TRBJ1-6, reads EPEVTQTPSHQVTQMGQEVILRCVPISNHLYFYWYRQILGQKVEFLVSFYNNEISEKSEIFDDQFSVERPDGSNFTLKIRSTKLEDSAMYFCASSAPGSPLHFGNGTRLTVT.

The chain has TRBV12-3 or TRBV12-4 and TRBJ2-7; D gene uncertain. This CDR3 has 12 residues. V lost 9 bases and J 2 bases, leaving 11 bases between the germline ends. CDR3 sequence (DNA): TGTGCCAGTGGGGTAGGACCCTACGAGCAGTACTTC. Its protein product is CASGVGPYEQYF.

This sequence joins TRBV7-9 and TRBJ1-2; 8 positions agree with TRBD1. V shed 2 bases, J shed 4 bases, and the junction held 6 bases outside the gene matches. Germline CDR1 and CDR2: SEHNR and FQNEAQ (reference sequence). The CDR3 is 15 amino acids. The CDR3, as DNA: TGTGCCAGCAGCTTATCAGGGGGCGATCGCTATGGCTACACCTTC. This gives the protein CASSLSGGDRYGYTF.

The CDR3, as DNA: TGTGCCAGCTGGGAGGTCAACACCGGGGAGCTGTTTTTT. Translating gives CASWEVNTGELFF. The chain is built from TRBV6-5 and TRBJ2-2; TRBD2 is a possible D gene (6 bases). The length of the CDR3 is 13 residues. The germline gives CDR1 MNHEY, CDR2 SVGAGI. Trimming removed 8 bases at V and 2 bases at J, with 9 bases between.

This chain links TRBV6-2 or TRBV6-3 with TRBJ2-7, with D perhaps matching TRBD2 (6 bases). There are 18 residues in the CDR3. CDR1 MNHEY and CDR2 SVGEGT come from the germline V gene. V was clipped by 6 bases and J by 3 bases, with 27 bases between them. The CDR3 loop reads CASSSAYLFGDSDYEQYF. The CDR3 coding sequence is TGTGCCAGCAGCTCCGCGTACCTTTTCGGGGACTCTGACTACGAGCAGTACTTC.

V is TRBV19 and J is TRBJ1-1; no clear D gene. The CDR3 covers 15 residues. Germline-derived CDR1 and CDR2 are LNHDA and SQIVND (reference sequence). V was trimmed by 4 bases and J by 8 bases, leaving 20 bases between them. CDR3 nucleotides: TGTGCCAGTAGTAGAGCAGACACCCTGGGCTCAGAAGCTTTCTTT. As protein: CASSRADTLGSEAFF.

V gene TRBV6-2 or TRBV6-3 combines with J gene TRBJ1-2; a weak D match, TRBD1 (5 bases). Per the germline V gene, CDR1 is MNHEY and CDR2 is SVGEGT. This CDR3 spans 15 amino acids. V was cut by 5 bases and J by 5 bases, with 18 bases left in between. The CDR3 DNA follows: TGTGCCAGCAGTGACCGTACAGGAATTGGGTATGGCTACACCTTC. Residues: CASSDRTGIGYGYTF.

The chain is built from TRBV19 and TRBJ1-1, with a tentative D call TRBD1 (5 bases). CDR3 length: 14 amino acids. V was shortened by 7 bases and J by 5 bases, with 17 bases between the two germline ends. The germline V gene encodes CDR1 LNHDA and CDR2 SQIVND (reference sequence). The CDR3 DNA reads TGTGCCAGTAACTTTTTTGGCGGGGGAACTGAAGCTTTCTTT. Its translation: CASNFFGGGTEAFF.

The chain employs TRBV6-5 and TRBJ2-3; 10 positions agree with TRBD2. This CDR3 is 15 amino acids long. V lost 5 bases, J lost 7 bases, and 9 bases stayed unmatched. Germline V gene data show CDR1 as MNHEY and CDR2 as SVGAGI. The CDR3 reads CASSPTAGGGNTQYF. In nucleotides, the CDR3 is TGTGCCAGCAGTCCTACAGCGGGGGGGGGAAATACGCAGTATTTT.

This clone appeared once. The chain carries TRBV2 and TRBJ1-2; D call uncertain. The V gene's germline CDR1 is SNHLY and CDR2 FYNNEI. The V end lost 10 bases, the J end lost 6 bases, and 12 bases lay between the germline ends. The CDR3 covers 11 residues. In DNA, the CDR3 is TGTGCCATAAGAGGGTCAAATGGCTACACCTTC. It specifies CAIRGSNGYTF.

The gene calls are TRBV29-1 and TRBJ2-7, with no clear D. CDR3 length: 12 amino acids. V lost 4 bases to trimming and J lost 3 bases, with 10 bases between them. The germline gives CDR1 SQVTM, CDR2 ANQGSEA. The DNA for the CDR3 is TGCAGCGTTGTTAGGCCGAGCTACGAGCAGTACTTC. It yields the protein CSVVRPSYEQYF.

A few counts support this clone. J is TRBJ2-6 and V is TRBV4-2; unclear D gene. V shed 3 bases and J shed 0 bases, with 9 bases lying between them. CDR1 and CDR2 from the germline V gene are LGHNA and YNFKEQ. The CDR3 totals 16 residues. The CDR3 DNA follows: TGTGCCAGCAGCCACGCTGACAACTCTGGGGCCAACGTCCTGACTTTC. It translates to CASSHADNSGANVLTF.